One and the same sample provided the 3 T cell receptor beta chains below, sequenced in a study of CD8+CD57+ T cells in acquired aplastic anemia. The TCR beta profiling, which covered VDJ combination and CDR3 sequence, was carried out using genomic DNA as the template. TCRdb itself ran the reads through MiXCR, one entry per CDR3 protein. The sample holds roughly 130,000 distinct CDR3 sequences; 48% are singletons and the top ten take about 2.5%. The sample taken for sequencing was sorted CD4+, CD8+, or CD8+CD57+ T cells (not recorded which) from PBMCs. The source of these receptors is a human donor in good health, serving as a control.

This clonotype appeared many times. The V gene is TRBV6-1, the J gene TRBJ1-5; 9 bases fit TRBD1. CDR1 MNHNS and CDR2 SASEGT come from the germline V gene. This CDR3 has 18 residues. Trimming removed 7 bases from V and 0 bases from J; junction bases left unmatched: 13. The DNA of the CDR3 is TGTGCCAGCACTAGACCGGGACAGGGCGATTATAGCAATCAGCCCCAGCATTTT. Its protein product is CASTRPGQGDYSNQPQHF.

The chain recombines TRBV24-1 with TRBJ2-7; D may be TRBD1 or TRBD2 (5 bases each). CDR3 size: 11 residues. Germline V lookup: CDR1 KGHDR, CDR2 SFDVKD. V was shortened by 9 bases and J by 5 bases, with 10 bases between the two germline ends. The CDR3 region has the DNA TGTGCCACCCTTGGGGGAGACGAGCAGTACTTC. As protein: CATLGGDEQYF.

This clonotype is termed medium-sized (0.01 to 0.1%). The V gene is TRBV2, the J gene TRBJ2-7; D remains ambiguous. Germline CDR1 SNHLY, CDR2 FYNNEI. The CDR3 spans 13 residues. Trimming took off 8 bases at V and 0 bases at J, with 11 bases between the two ends. The CDR3 DNA reads as TGTGCCAGCGTAGGCAGACACTCCTACGAGCAGTACTTC. Residues: CASVGRHSYEQYF.